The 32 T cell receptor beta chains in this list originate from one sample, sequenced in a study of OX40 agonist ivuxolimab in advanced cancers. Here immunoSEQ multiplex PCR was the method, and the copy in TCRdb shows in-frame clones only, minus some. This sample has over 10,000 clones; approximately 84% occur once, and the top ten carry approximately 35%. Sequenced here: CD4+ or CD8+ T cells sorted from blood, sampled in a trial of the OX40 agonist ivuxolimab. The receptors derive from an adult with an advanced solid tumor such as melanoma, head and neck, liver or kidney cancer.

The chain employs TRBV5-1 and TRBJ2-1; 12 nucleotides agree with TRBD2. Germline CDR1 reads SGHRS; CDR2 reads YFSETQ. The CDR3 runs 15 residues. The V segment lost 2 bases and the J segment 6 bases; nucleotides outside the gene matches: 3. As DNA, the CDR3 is TGCGCCAGCAGCTTTACTAGCGGGAGGCCCAATGAGCAGTTCTTC. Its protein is CASSFTSGRPNEQFF.

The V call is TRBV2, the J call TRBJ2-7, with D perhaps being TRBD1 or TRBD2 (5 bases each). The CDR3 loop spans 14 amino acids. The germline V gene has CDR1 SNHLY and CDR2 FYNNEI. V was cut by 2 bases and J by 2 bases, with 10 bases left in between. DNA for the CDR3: TGTGCCAGCAGTGAATGGGACCCGACCTACGAGCAGTACTTC. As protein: CASSEWDPTYEQYF.

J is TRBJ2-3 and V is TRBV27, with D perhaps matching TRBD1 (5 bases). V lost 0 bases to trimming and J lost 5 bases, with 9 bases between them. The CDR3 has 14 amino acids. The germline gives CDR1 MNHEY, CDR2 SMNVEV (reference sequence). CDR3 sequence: CASSLSRAGDTQYF. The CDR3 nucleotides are TGTGCCAGCAGTTTATCCAGGGCCGGAGATACGCAGTATTTT.

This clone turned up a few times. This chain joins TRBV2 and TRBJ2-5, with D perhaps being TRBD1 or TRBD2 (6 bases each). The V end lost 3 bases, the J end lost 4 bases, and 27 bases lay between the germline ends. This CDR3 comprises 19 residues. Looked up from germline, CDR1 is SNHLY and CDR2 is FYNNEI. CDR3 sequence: CASSDPLQGRQARLETQYF. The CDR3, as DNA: TGTGCCAGCAGTGATCCCCTCCAGGGGAGGCAGGCACGACTAGAGACCCAGTACTTC.

In DNA form, the CDR3 reads TGCGCCAGCAGCCAATTAGAGTTCTGGGAGCAGTACTTC. It specifies CASSQLEFWEQYF. The V call is TRBV4-1, the J call TRBJ2-7; D is unresolved. The CDR3 loop spans 13 amino acids. Germline V gene sequence: CDR1 MGHRA, CDR2 YSYEKL. Trimming removed 2 bases at V and 7 bases at J, with 12 bases between.

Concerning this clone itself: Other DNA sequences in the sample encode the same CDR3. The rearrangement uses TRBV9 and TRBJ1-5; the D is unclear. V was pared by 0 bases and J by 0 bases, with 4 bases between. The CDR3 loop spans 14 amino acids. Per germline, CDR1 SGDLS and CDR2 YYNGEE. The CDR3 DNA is TGTGCCAGCAGCGTAGGGGATAGCAATCAGCCCCAGCATTTT. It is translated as CASSVGDSNQPQHF.

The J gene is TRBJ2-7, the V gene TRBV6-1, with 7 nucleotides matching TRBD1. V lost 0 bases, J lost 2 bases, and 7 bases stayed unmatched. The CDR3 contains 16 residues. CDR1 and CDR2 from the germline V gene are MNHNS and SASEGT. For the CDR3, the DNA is TGTGCCAGCAGTGAAGCATGGACAGGATCGGCCTACGAGCAGTACTTC. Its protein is CASSEAWTGSAYEQYF.

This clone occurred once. CDR3 DNA sequence: TGTGCCAGTAGTGAGTCTGGCGAACTAATCTATGGCTACACCTTC. This codes for CASSESGELIYGYTF. This sequence joins TRBV19 and TRBJ1-2; D is unclear. V was pared by 5 bases and J by 4 bases, with 17 bases between. Germline V gene data show CDR1 as LNHDA and CDR2 as SQIVND (reference sequence). This CDR3 contains 15 residues.

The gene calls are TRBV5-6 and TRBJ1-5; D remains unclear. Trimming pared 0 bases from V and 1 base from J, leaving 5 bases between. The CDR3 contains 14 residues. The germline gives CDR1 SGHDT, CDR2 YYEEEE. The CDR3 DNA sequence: TGTGCCAGCAGCTTGGAAGACAGCAATCAGCCCCAGCATTTT. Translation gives CASSLEDSNQPQHF.

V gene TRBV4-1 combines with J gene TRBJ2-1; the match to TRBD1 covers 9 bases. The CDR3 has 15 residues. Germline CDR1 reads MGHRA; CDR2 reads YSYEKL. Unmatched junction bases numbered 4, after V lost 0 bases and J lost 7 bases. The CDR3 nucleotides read TGCGCCAGCAGCCAAGATATGGGGACAGGGAATGAGCAGTTCTTC. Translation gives CASSQDMGTGNEQFF.

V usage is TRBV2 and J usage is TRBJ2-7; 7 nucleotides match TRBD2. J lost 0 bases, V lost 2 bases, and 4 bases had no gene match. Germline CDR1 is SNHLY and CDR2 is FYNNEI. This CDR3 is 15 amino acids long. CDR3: CASSERRGNSYEQYF. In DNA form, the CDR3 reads TGTGCCAGCAGTGAAAGGCGGGGGAACTCCTACGAGCAGTACTTC.

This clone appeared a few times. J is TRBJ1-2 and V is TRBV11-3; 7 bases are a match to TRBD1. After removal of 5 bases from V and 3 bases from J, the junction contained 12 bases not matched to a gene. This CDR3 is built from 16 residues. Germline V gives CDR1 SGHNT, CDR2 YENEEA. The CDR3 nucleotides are TGTGCCAGCAGCCAAGACCGTAGGGACAGAGACTATGGCTACACCTTC. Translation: CASSQDRRDRDYGYTF.

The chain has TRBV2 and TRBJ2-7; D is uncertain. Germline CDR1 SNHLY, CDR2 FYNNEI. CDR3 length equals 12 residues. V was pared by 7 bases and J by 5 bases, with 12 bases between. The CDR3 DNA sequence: TGTGCCAGCACAATGGTTTTGGACGAGCAGTACTTC. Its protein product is CASTMVLDEQYF.

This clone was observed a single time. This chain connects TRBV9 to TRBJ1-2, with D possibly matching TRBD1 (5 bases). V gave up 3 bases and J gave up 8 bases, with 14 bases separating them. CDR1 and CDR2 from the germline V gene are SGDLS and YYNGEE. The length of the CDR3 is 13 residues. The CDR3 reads CASSGRFEGGYTF. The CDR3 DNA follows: TGTGCCAGCAGCGGCCGCTTCGAGGGGGGCTACACCTTC.

The CDR3 spells CASSFGLAGAEYEQFF. The CDR3 DNA reads as TGTGCCAGCAGCTTCGGACTAGCGGGAGCCGAGTATGAGCAGTTCTTC. The genes are TRBV7-8 and TRBJ2-1; TRBD2 aligns across 13 bases. Germline CDR1 reads SGHVS; CDR2 reads FQNEAQ. The V segment lost 3 bases and the J segment 8 bases; nucleotides outside the gene matches: 7. The CDR3 spans 16 residues.

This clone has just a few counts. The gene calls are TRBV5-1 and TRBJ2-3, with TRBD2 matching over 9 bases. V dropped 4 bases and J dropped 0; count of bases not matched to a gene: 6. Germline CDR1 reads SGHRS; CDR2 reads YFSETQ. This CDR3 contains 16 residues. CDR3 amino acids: CASSDPTSGSTDTQYF. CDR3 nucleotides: TGCGCCAGCAGCGATCCCACTAGCGGGAGCACAGATACGCAGTATTTT.

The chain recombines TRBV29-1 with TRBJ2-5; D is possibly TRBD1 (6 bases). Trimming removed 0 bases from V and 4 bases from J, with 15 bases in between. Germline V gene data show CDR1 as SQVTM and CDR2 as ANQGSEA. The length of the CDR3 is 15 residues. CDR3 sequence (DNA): TGCAGCGTTGAAGAGCGGTCAGGGGTTTCAGAGACCCAGTACTTC. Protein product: CSVEERSGVSETQYF.

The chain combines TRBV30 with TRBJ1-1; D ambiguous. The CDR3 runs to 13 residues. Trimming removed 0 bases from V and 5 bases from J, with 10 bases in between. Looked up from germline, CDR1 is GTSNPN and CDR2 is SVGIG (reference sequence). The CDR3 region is CAWSVTGGTEAFF. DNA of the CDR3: TGTGCCTGGAGTGTGACGGGAGGAACTGAAGCTTTCTTT.

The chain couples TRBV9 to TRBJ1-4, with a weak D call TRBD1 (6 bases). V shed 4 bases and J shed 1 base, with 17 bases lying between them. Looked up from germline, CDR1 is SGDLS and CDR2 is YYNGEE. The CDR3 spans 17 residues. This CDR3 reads CASSSSRKTGTNEKLFF. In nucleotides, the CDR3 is TGTGCCAGCAGCTCTTCACGAAAGACAGGAACTAATGAAAAACTGTTTTTT.

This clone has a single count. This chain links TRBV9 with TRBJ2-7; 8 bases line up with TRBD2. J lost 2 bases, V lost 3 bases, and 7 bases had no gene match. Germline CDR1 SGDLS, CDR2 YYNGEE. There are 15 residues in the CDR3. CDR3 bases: TGTGCCAGCAGCGACGACGGCGGGGGGACCTACGAGCAGTACTTC. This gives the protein CASSDDGGGTYEQYF.

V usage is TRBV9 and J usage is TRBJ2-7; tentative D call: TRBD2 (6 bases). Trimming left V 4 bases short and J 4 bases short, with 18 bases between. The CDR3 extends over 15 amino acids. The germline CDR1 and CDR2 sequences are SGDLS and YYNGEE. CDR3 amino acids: CASSPSGTPFYEQYF. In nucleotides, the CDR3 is TGTGCCAGCAGCCCATCCGGGACTCCCTTTTACGAGCAGTACTTC.

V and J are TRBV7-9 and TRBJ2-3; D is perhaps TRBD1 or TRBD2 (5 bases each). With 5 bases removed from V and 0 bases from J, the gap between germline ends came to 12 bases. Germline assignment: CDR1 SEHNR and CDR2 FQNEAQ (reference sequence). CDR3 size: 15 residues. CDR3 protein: CASSHRDRSTDTQYF. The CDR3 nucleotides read TGTGCCAGCAGCCACCGGGACCGTAGCACAGATACGCAGTATTTT.

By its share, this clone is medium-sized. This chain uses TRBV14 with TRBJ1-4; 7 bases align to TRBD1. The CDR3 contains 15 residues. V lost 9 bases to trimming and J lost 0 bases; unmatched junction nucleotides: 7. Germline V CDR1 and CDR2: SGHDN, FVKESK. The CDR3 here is CARYNRGATNEKLFF. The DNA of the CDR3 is TGTGCCAGGTATAACAGGGGCGCAACTAATGAAAAACTGTTTTTT.

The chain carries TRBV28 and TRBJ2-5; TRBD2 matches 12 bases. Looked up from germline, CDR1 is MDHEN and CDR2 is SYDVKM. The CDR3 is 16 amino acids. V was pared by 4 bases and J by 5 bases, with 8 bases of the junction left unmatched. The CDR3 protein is CASSSSSGRAQETQYF. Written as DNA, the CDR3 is TGTGCCAGCAGTTCCTCTAGCGGGAGGGCCCAGGAGACCCAGTACTTC. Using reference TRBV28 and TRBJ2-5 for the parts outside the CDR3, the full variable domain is DVKVTQSSRYLVKRTGEKVFLECVQDMDHENMFWYRQDPGLGLRLIYFSYDVKMKEKGDIPEGYSVSREKKERFSLILESASTNQTSMYLCASSSSSGRAQETQYFGPGTRLLVL.

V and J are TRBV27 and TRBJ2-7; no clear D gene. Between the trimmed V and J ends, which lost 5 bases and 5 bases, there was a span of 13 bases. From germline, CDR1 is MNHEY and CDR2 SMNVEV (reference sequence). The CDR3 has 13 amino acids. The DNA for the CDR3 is TGTGCCAGCAGTCCGGCTCTCCGGGACGAGCAGTACTTC. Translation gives CASSPALRDEQYF.

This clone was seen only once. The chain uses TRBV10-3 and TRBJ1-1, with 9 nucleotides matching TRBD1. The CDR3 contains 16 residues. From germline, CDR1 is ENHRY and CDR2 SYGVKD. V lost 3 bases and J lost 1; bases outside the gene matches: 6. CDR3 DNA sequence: TGTGCCATCAGTGACTTCTTACAGGGGGCGAACACTGAAGCTTTCTTT. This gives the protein CAISDFLQGANTEAFF.

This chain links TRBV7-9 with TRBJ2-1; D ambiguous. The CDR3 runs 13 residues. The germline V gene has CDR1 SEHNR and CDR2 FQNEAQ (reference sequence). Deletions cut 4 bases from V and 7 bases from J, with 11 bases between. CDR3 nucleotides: TGTGCCAGCAGCTCCATATCTTGGAATGAGCAGTTCTTC. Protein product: CASSSISWNEQFF.

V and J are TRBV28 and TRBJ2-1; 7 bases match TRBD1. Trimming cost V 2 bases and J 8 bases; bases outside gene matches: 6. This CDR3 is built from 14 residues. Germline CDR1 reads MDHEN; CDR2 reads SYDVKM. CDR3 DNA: TGTGCCAGCAGTTTAAGGGGGCTACCCCATGAGCAGTTCTTC. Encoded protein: CASSLRGLPHEQFF. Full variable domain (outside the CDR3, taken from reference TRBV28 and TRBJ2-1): DVKVTQSSRYLVKRTGEKVFLECVQDMDHENMFWYRQDPGLGLRLIYFSYDVKMKEKGDIPEGYSVSREKKERFSLILESASTNQTSMYLCASSLRGLPHEQFFGPGTRLTVL.

The chain's CDR3 is CASKWTEGPYEQYF. DNA for the CDR3: TGTGCCTCCAAGTGGACGGAGGGGCCCTACGAGCAGTACTTC. The J gene is TRBJ2-7, the V gene TRBV2; TRBD2 is a possible D gene (6 bases). Looked up from germline, CDR1 is SNHLY and CDR2 is FYNNEI. The length of the CDR3 is 14 residues. V lost 11 bases to trimming and J lost 2 bases, with 19 bases between them.

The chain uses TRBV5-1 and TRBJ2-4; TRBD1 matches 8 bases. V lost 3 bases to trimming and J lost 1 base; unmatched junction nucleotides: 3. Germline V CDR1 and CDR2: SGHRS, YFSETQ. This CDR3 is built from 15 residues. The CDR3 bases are TGCGCCAGCAGCTCAGACAGGGGCGCCAAAAACATTCAGTACTTC. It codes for CASSSDRGAKNIQYF.

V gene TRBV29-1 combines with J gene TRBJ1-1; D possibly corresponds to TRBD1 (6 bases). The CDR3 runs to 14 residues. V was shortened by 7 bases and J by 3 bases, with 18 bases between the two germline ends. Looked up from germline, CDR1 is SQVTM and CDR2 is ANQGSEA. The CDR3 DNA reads TGCAGCGCCAAAGGGGGGGAGACGGACACTGAAGCTTTCTTT. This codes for CSAKGGETDTEAFF.

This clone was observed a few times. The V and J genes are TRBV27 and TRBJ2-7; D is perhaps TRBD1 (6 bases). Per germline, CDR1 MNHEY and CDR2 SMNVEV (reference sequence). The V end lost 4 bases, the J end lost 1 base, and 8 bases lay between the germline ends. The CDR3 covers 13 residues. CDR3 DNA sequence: TGTGCCAGCAGTTACAGGGAATCCTACGAGCAGTACTTC. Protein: CASSYRESYEQYF.